The 21 T cell receptor beta chains in this list originate from one sample, sequenced in a study of cytotoxic CD8 clonotypes in ibrutinib-treated CLL. Using immunoSEQ multiplex PCR, the repertoire was profiled, and TCRdb retains in-frame clones only, with some absent. The sample carries 150,000 or so clones, 80% to 90% recorded once. The source material was PBMCs, sampled after 24 months of ibrutinib treatment. The receptor set was obtained from a human donor with chronic lymphocytic leukemia.

The V call is TRBV4-3, the J call TRBJ1-5; no clear D gene. The V gene's germline CDR1 is LGHNA and CDR2 YSLEER. Trimming pared 0 bases from V and 1 base from J, leaving 4 bases between. The CDR3 sequence is 14 residues long. The CDR3 here is CASSQDGSNQPQHF. The CDR3 DNA reads TGCGCCAGCAGCCAAGATGGAAGCAATCAGCCCCAGCATTTT.

The rearrangement uses TRBV19 and TRBJ2-3, with a tentative D call TRBD2 (5 bases). The CDR3 is 13 residues long. Trimming cost V 3 bases and J 6 bases, with 10 bases left between them. Looked up from germline, CDR1 is LNHDA and CDR2 is SQIVND (reference sequence). CDR3 bases: TGTGCCAGTAGTATGTCTAGCTGGGATACGCAGTATTTT. This gives the protein CASSMSSWDTQYF. The full variable domain, completed using reference TRBV19 and TRBJ2-3, is DGGITQSPKYLFRKEGQNVTLSCEQNLNHDAMYWYRQDPGQGLRLIYYSQIVNDFQKGDIAEGYSVSREKKESFPLTVTSAQKNPTAFYLCASSMSSWDTQYFGPGTRLTVL.

This clone was counted a single time. This sequence joins TRBV28 and TRBJ2-3; 7 positions match TRBD1. This CDR3 region has 14 residues. Germline CDR1 reads MDHEN; CDR2 reads SYDVKM. V lost 6 bases and J lost 1; bases outside the gene matches: 4. CDR3 DNA: TGTGCCAGCAGACGACAGGGAGGCACAGATACGCAGTATTTT. Residues: CASRRQGGTDTQYF.

Only one count was recorded for this clone. The chain employs TRBV10-3 and TRBJ2-2; D is possibly TRBD2 (6 bases). CDR3 size: 15 residues. V was trimmed by 10 bases and J by 2 bases, leaving 17 bases between them. The V gene's germline CDR1 is ENHRY and CDR2 SYGVKD. CDR3 DNA: TGTGCCACGCACCTTGGAGGGCAAAACACCGGGGAGCTGTTTTTT. Translated, it gives CATHLGGQNTGELFF.

This clone was seen a few times. The rearrangement uses TRBV4-2 and TRBJ2-1; the D is unclear. The CDR3 extends over 11 amino acids. Germline CDR1 LGHNA, CDR2 YNFKEQ. Trimming left V 1 base short and J 11 bases short, with 6 bases between. This chain's CDR3 is CASSQGLKQFF. Here the CDR3 DNA reads TGTGCCAGCAGCCAAGGCCTCAAGCAGTTCTTC.

Details on this clone: Other DNA sequences from this sample encode an identical CDR3 as well. The chain joins TRBV19 to TRBJ1-2; D is undetermined. The CDR3 is 15 residues long. The V gene lost 0 bases and the J gene lost 4 bases, with 12 bases spanning the gap. CDR1 is LNHDA, CDR2 SQIVND, per germline (reference sequence). DNA for the CDR3: TGTGCCAGTAGTATAGATAAAGGTCCTGTCTATGGCTACACCTTC. Encoded protein: CASSIDKGPVYGYTF. The full variable domain, with the rest looked up from reference TRBV19 and TRBJ1-2, is DGGITQSPKYLFRKEGQNVTLSCEQNLNHDAMYWYRQDPGQGLRLIYYSQIVNDFQKGDIAEGYSVSREKKESFPLTVTSAQKNPTAFYLCASSIDKGPVYGYTFGSGTRLTVV.

The chain couples TRBV5-1 to TRBJ2-3, with 8 bases aligning to TRBD2. V lost 4 bases and J lost 3; bases outside the gene matches: 16. Germline CDR1 is SGHRS and CDR2 is YFSETQ. The CDR3 runs to 18 residues. Written as DNA, the CDR3 is TGCGCCAGCAGCCTTGGGCCTAGCGGGCTTGTAGTTACAGATACGCAGTATTTT. Translating gives CASSLGPSGLVVTDTQYF.

The chain couples TRBV6-1 to TRBJ1-5; D not resolved. This CDR3 spans 17 amino acids. Germline-derived CDR1 and CDR2 are MNHNS and SASEGT. Trimming took 0 bases from V and 3 from J, leaving 15 bases between them. In DNA, the CDR3 is TGTGCCAGCAGTGAAGCATTGGCCGGGGTGGACAATCAGCCCCAGCATTTT. It yields the protein CASSEALAGVDNQPQHF.

The rearrangement joins TRBV29-1 to TRBJ2-5; 7 bases are a match to TRBD2. V shed 2 bases, J shed 7 bases, and the junction held 7 bases outside the gene matches. The germline gives CDR1 SQVTM, CDR2 ANQGSEA. The CDR3 consists of 13 residues. The CDR3 DNA follows: TGCAGCGTTGAAATGGCTAGCGGAAGGACCCAGTACTTC. Encoded protein: CSVEMASGRTQYF.

This chain connects TRBV7-3 to TRBJ1-5; no firm D call. Germline values: CDR1 SGHTA, CDR2 FQGTGA. This CDR3 is 13 amino acids long. Trimming took off 5 bases at V and 2 bases at J, with 7 bases between the two ends. CDR3 protein: CASSPRGNQPQHF. CDR3 sequence (DNA): TGTGCCAGCAGCCCCCGTGGCAATCAGCCCCAGCATTTT.

The chain combines TRBV28 with TRBJ2-7; tentatively, D is TRBD2 (6 bases). V lost 6 bases and J lost 0, with 18 bases in between. The CDR3 extends over 16 amino acids. CDR1 MDHEN and CDR2 SYDVKM come from the germline V gene. The CDR3 DNA reads TGTGCCAGCAGCCTGAAGGGACTTAATCCCTCCTACGAGCAGTACTTC. Its translation: CASSLKGLNPSYEQYF.

This clone showed up just once. This chain uses TRBV19 with TRBJ2-2; 7 bases agree with TRBD1. V lost 7 bases and J lost 6; bases outside the gene matches: 14. CDR1 is LNHDA and CDR2 is SQIVND in the germline V gene (reference sequence). The CDR3 loop spans 16 amino acids. DNA of the CDR3: TGTGCCAGTAACCTACTAGGGACAGTTGAGGCCGGGGAGCTGTTTTTT. This sequence encodes CASNLLGTVEAGELFF.

This chain links TRBV2 with TRBJ1-2; TRBD1 agrees at 7 bases. The germline V gene has CDR1 SNHLY and CDR2 FYNNEI. With 6 bases clipped from V and 4 bases from J, the junction kept 2 bases outside the gene matches. This CDR3 spans 12 amino acids. The CDR3 DNA reads TGTGCCAGCAGGGGACAGCGCTATGGCTACACCTTC. The encoded protein is CASRGQRYGYTF.

The J gene is TRBJ2-7, the V gene TRBV7-2; perhaps TRBD2 as D (6 bases). The germline V and J ends were trimmed by 1 base and 2 bases, with 12 bases remaining between them. The CDR3 is 15 amino acids. Germline CDR1 is SGHTA and CDR2 is FQGNSA. In nucleotides, the CDR3 is TGTGCCAGCAGCTTAGATCCCGGCGGGACCTACGAGCAGTACTTC. Encoded protein: CASSLDPGGTYEQYF.

The chain has TRBV4-2 and TRBJ2-5, with unresolved D. The CDR3 contains 13 residues. The germline V and J ends were trimmed by 3 bases and 3 bases, with 8 bases remaining between them. The germline CDR1 and CDR2 sequences are LGHNA and YNFKEQ. This chain's CDR3 is CASSQAEEETQYF. CDR3 nucleotides: TGTGCCAGCAGCCAGGCAGAAGAAGAGACCCAGTACTTC.

The chain is built from TRBV20-1 and TRBJ2-7; D gene unclear. CDR1 is DFQATT, CDR2 SNEGSKA, per germline (reference sequence). The CDR3 is 11 residues long. Trimming stripped 7 bases from V and 2 bases from J, with 9 bases between. CDR3 DNA sequence: TGCAGTGTGCACCAGGCCTACGAGCAGTACTTC. This translates into CSVHQAYEQYF.

This clone showed up just once. This chain links TRBV4-2 with TRBJ2-6, with D possibly being TRBD2 (6 bases). Germline CDR1 reads LGHNA; CDR2 reads YNFKEQ. The CDR3 sequence is 16 residues long. V was cut by 0 bases and J by 3 bases, with 9 bases left in between. CDR3 in DNA: TGTGCCAGCAGCCAAGATACCGGGGGTGGGGCCAACGTCCTGACTTTC. Amino acid sequence: CASSQDTGGGANVLTF.

The V gene is TRBV7-9, the J gene TRBJ2-7; 8 bases are shared with TRBD1. J gave up 1 base and V 0 bases, and 5 bases lay outside the gene matches. Germline V gene data show CDR1 as SEHNR and CDR2 as FQNEAQ (reference sequence). The CDR3 runs to 16 residues. In nucleotides, the CDR3 is TGTGCCAGCAGCTTAGCTTGGACAGGGAGTTCCTACGAGCAGTACTTC. This translates into CASSLAWTGSSYEQYF.

The J gene is TRBJ2-2, the V gene TRBV18; D may match TRBD1 or TRBD2 (5 bases each). CDR1 is KGHSH, CDR2 LQKENI, per germline. CDR3 length: 16 amino acids. The V gene lost 1 base and the J gene lost 4 bases, with 13 bases spanning the gap. In DNA form, the CDR3 reads TGTGCCAGCTCACCACGTGGGGGTCGGACCACCGGGGAGCTGTTTTTT. Protein: CASSPRGGRTTGELFF.

The chain couples TRBV11-2 to TRBJ1-5; 8 nucleotides agree with TRBD1. CDR3 length: 15 residues. Germline V gives CDR1 SGHAT, CDR2 FQNNGV. V shed 1 base and J 7 bases; nucleotides not matched to a gene: 6. The CDR3 protein is CASSLGTGLGQPQHF. The CDR3 region has the DNA TGTGCCAGCAGCTTAGGGACAGGGCTGGGGCAGCCCCAGCATTTT.

CDR3 in amino acids: CASSLLLAGGNNEQFF. CDR3 nucleotides: TGTGCCAGCAGCCTATTACTAGCGGGGGGAAACAATGAGCAGTTCTTC. V is TRBV4-2 and J is TRBJ2-1, with 12 bases identical to TRBD2. Germline CDR1 LGHNA, CDR2 YNFKEQ. This CDR3 has 16 residues. The V and J ends lost 4 bases and 5 bases, in that order; junction bases with no gene match: 6.